The 22 T cell receptor beta chains below all came from one sample that was sequenced in a study of T-cell reconstitution after alpha-beta-depleted transplantation in children. Researchers prepared the TCRbeta library using unique molecular identifiers, the study reports. In TCRdb, the PCR reads were re-called with MiXCR into one record per CDR3 protein. Of around 240,000 distinct CDR3 sequences in the sample, 6.5% to 9% were seen once. The sample was PBMCs, mostly from graft donor cells, taken 180 days after TCRalphabeta/CD19-depleted stem cell transplant. Receptors originate from a male patient between 5 and 17 years old who had a stem cell transplant for acute lymphoblastic leukemia, so the T cells may come from the graft donor.

This clonotype was observed at least ten times. This chain connects TRBV24-1 to TRBJ1-2; 10 bases are a match to TRBD1. V dropped 4 bases and J dropped 6; count of bases not matched to a gene: 4. The CDR3 length is 14 residues. CDR1 and CDR2 (germline): KGHDR, SFDVKD. The CDR3 is CATSDRDRGHGYTF. In nucleotides, the CDR3 is TGTGCCACCAGTGACCGGGACAGGGGCCATGGCTACACCTTC.

This clonotype appeared many times. The chain employs TRBV24-1 and TRBJ2-3; 9 bases are a match to TRBD2. CDR1 is KGHDR and CDR2 is SFDVKD in the germline V gene. The CDR3 spans 16 residues. Trimming removed 1 base from V and 5 bases from J; junction bases left unmatched: 6. The CDR3 DNA sequence: TGTGCCACCAGTGATTTCGGAGCGGGGGGAAGAGATACGCAGTATTTT. This codes for CATSDFGAGGRDTQYF.

This clonotype has a count of ten or more. The CDR3 protein is CASSLRLTGPLATQYF. The CDR3 DNA reads TGTGCCAGCAGTTTACGGCTGACAGGGCCGCTGGCGACCCAGTACTTC. The chain recombines TRBV12-3 or TRBV12-4 with TRBJ2-5, with TRBD1 matching 7 bases. This CDR3 region has 16 residues. V lost 2 bases and J lost 7; bases outside the gene matches: 13.

This clonotype was counted many times. The gene calls are TRBV21-1 and TRBJ2-1; the DNA was not compared with TRBD1, the D call given in the table. TRBV21-1 is assigned pseudogene status. The CDR3 has 17 residues. CDR3 sequence (DNA): TGTGCCAGCAGCGCTGCTTGGGGGGAGCGTAATTACAATGAGCAGTTCTTC. This codes for CASSAAWGERNYNEQFF.

At least ten counts were recorded for this clonotype. The V gene is TRBV12-3 or TRBV12-4, the J gene TRBJ2-1, with 8 positions matching TRBD2. CDR3 length equals 15 residues. The ends lost 2 bases at V and 15 bases at J; junction bases unmatched: 15. The chain's CDR3 is CASSLRGGSSRGRFF. The CDR3 DNA reads TGTGCCAGCAGTTTACGGGGGGGCTCTAGTCGGGGTAGGTTCTTC.

The sample holds many counts of this clonotype. The chain has TRBV29-1 and TRBJ1-2; D is uncertain. Germline CDR1 reads SQVTM; CDR2 reads ANQGSEA. V was trimmed by 1 base and J by 6 bases, leaving 12 bases between them. The CDR3 is made up of 13 amino acids. CDR3 coding DNA: TGCAGCGTTGAAGCCCCCTACATGGATGGCTACACCTTC. Translating it yields CSVEAPYMDGYTF.

V is TRBV2 and J is TRBJ2-5, with TRBD2 identical over 13 bases. This CDR3 region has 19 residues. CDR1 is SNHLY and CDR2 is FYNNEI in the germline V gene. V dropped 11 bases and J dropped 2; count of bases not matched to a gene: 20. The CDR3 DNA reads TGTGCCTTCAGTTTAATGTGGTGGACTAGCGGGAGTCGGCAAGAGACCCAGTACTTC. It encodes CAFSLMWWTSGSRQETQYF. Looking up the rest from reference TRBV2 and TRBJ2-5 gives the full variable domain: EPEVTQTPSHQVTQMGQEVILRCVPISNHLYFYWYRQILGQKVEFLVSFYNNEISEKSEIFDDQFSVERPDGSNFTLKIRSTKLEDSAMYFCAFSLMWWTSGSRQETQYFGPGTRLLVL.

This clonotype has ten or more counts. CDR3 residues: CASSLPGAISGRPYTDTQYF. In DNA, the CDR3 is TGCGCCAGCAGCTTACCGGGGGCGATTAGCGGGAGGCCTTACACAGATACGCAGTATTTT. The chain couples TRBV5-1 to TRBJ2-3, with 10 bases lining up with TRBD2. CDR3 length equals 20 residues. V lost 2 bases, J lost 2 bases, and 17 bases stayed unmatched. Germline loops: CDR1 SGHRS, CDR2 YFSETQ.

Details on this clonotype: A junction boundary mismatches the germline segment, possibly from a read error. The rearrangement joins TRBV5-1 to TRBJ2-1, with TRBD2 matching over 7 bases. Germline V gene sequence: CDR1 SGHRS, CDR2 YFSETQ. This CDR3 is 12 amino acids long. The CDR3 is CASSEAGNEHFF. CDR3 coding DNA: TGCGCCAGCAGCGAAGCGGGGAATGAGCATTTCTTC.

This clonotype was picked up many times. The V and J genes are TRBV6-5 and TRBJ1-3; unclear D gene. The germline V gene has CDR1 MNHEY and CDR2 SVGAGI. Trimming cost V 2 bases and J 7 bases, with 12 bases left between them. The CDR3 consists of 14 residues. CDR3 in amino acids: CASSYGGLGNTIYF. The CDR3 DNA reads as TGTGCCAGCAGTTACGGAGGGTTGGGGAACACCATATATTTT.

This clonotype occurred a few times. The rearrangement joins TRBV7-6 to TRBJ2-3; 9 bases are a match to TRBD2. The CDR3 is made up of 16 amino acids. V was clipped by 1 base and J by 5 bases; unmatched bases: 7. The germline gives CDR1 SGHVS, CDR2 FNYEAQ. In DNA, the CDR3 is TGTGCCAGCAGCTTAGGGAGCGGGGGGCAGGGAGATACGCAGTATTTT. Its translation: CASSLGSGGQGDTQYF.

This clonotype was seen at least ten times. The CDR3 nucleotides read TGTGCCAGCAGTCCCCCGAGGGGGGGTGACGAAAAACTGTTTTTT. Protein: CASSPPRGGDEKLFF. The chain has TRBV28 and TRBJ1-4, with D possibly matching TRBD1 (6 bases). Germline loops: CDR1 MDHEN, CDR2 SYDVKM. This CDR3 is 15 amino acids long. Trimming pared 5 bases from V and 8 bases from J, leaving 18 bases between.

As for this clonotype: A much larger clonotype is one base distant, so this may be a read error. The chain has TRBV6-5 and TRBJ2-2; 12 bases map to TRBD2. The CDR3 has 18 amino acids. Trimming removed 1 base from V and 5 bases from J; junction bases left unmatched: 8. Germline loops: CDR1 MNHEY, CDR2 SVGAGI. The CDR3 loop reads CASSYFPSGGGKTGELFF. CDR3 in DNA: TGTGCCAGCAGTTACTTTCCTAGCGGGGGGGGCAAAACCGGGGAGCTGTTTTTT.

This clonotype was counted ten times or more. This chain connects TRBV5-6 to TRBJ2-2; no clear D gene. Germline V CDR1 and CDR2: SGHDT, YYEEEE. The CDR3 length is 13 residues. Trimming took off 4 bases at V and 11 bases at J, with 15 bases between the two ends. This chain's CDR3 is CASSLRSNRELFF. DNA for the CDR3: TGTGCCAGCAGCCTGAGATCGAACCGCGAGCTGTTTTTT.

The table lists this clonotype with many counts. CDR3 sequence reads: CASSPRASPSTDTQYF. The CDR3 DNA reads as TGCGCCAGCAGCCCCCGAGCTAGCCCAAGTACAGATACGCAGTATTTT. The gene calls are TRBV5-1 and TRBJ2-3; D may be TRBD2 (5 bases). The CDR3 totals 16 residues. Trimming removed 4 bases at V and 3 bases at J, with 18 bases between. The germline V gene encodes CDR1 SGHRS and CDR2 YFSETQ.

There are many counts of this clonotype. The chain carries TRBV27 and TRBJ1-1; D remains ambiguous. Germline V gives CDR1 MNHEY, CDR2 SMNVEV (reference sequence). Trimming stripped 5 bases from V and 0 bases from J, with 16 bases between. The CDR3 spans 16 residues. CDR3 sequence reads: CASSPSWDPMNTEAFF. In nucleotides, the CDR3 is TGTGCCAGCAGTCCGTCGTGGGATCCCATGAACACTGAAGCTTTCTTT.

Ten or more counts support this clonotype. The V call is TRBV12-5, the J call TRBJ2-1, with D perhaps assigned TRBD1 or TRBD2 (6 bases each). The CDR3 has 11 residues. The germline V gene has CDR1 LGHNT and CDR2 FRNRAP. Trimming shortened V by 7 bases and J by 10 bases, and 11 bases separated the two germline ends. The DNA for the CDR3 is TGTGCTAGTGCGCAGGGGAGGGAGCAGTTCTTC. This sequence encodes CASAQGREQFF.

This clonotype was seen at least ten times. This sequence joins TRBV5-1 and TRBJ1-2; D unclear. The V end lost 2 bases, the J end lost 6 bases, and 17 bases lay between the germline ends. CDR3 size: 15 residues. CDR1 and CDR2 from the germline V gene are SGHRS and YFSETQ. CDR3 region: CASSFYAGSTHGYTF. Written as DNA, the CDR3 is TGCGCCAGCAGCTTCTACGCCGGGTCCACGCATGGCTACACCTTC.

This clonotype has at least ten counts. This rearrangement joins TRBV7-3 to TRBJ2-2, with 7 bases aligning to TRBD2. The length of the CDR3 is 13 residues. The V segment lost 6 bases and the J segment 8 bases; nucleotides outside the gene matches: 6. Per the germline V gene, CDR1 is SGHTA and CDR2 is FQGTGA. The DNA for the CDR3 is TGTGCCAGCAGACGACTAGCCGGGGGGGAGCTGTTTTTT. Its protein is CASRRLAGGELFF.

This clonotype was detected ten times or more. The chain is built from TRBV7-3 and TRBJ1-2; 12 positions match TRBD1. Germline-derived CDR1 and CDR2 are SGHTA and FQGTGA. V dropped 4 bases and J dropped 4; count of bases not matched to a gene: 7. CDR3 length equals 16 residues. As DNA, the CDR3 is TGTGCCAGCAGCTCAAAGGGACAGGGGGCCATCTATGGCTACACCTTC. This gives the protein CASSSKGQGAIYGYTF.

This clonotype occurred many times. The V call is TRBV29-1, the J call TRBJ1-1, with 12 bases matching TRBD1. The length of the CDR3 is 13 residues. Unmatched junction bases numbered 3, after V lost 6 bases and J lost 4 bases. CDR1 is SQVTM and CDR2 is ANQGSEA in the germline V gene. The CDR3 protein is CSVKGQGATEAFF. In DNA, the CDR3 is TGCAGCGTGAAGGGACAGGGGGCCACTGAAGCTTTCTTT.

This clonotype was detected many times. The chain links TRBV10-3 to TRBJ1-5; weak D call: TRBD1 (5 bases). The CDR3 contains 15 residues. The V end was cut by 10 bases, the J end by 1 base, with 17 bases between. Germline CDR1 is ENHRY and CDR2 is SYGVKD. This chain's CDR3 is CASRDALESNQPQHF. For the CDR3, the DNA is TGTGCCAGCCGGGACGCCCTGGAGAGCAATCAGCCCCAGCATTTT.